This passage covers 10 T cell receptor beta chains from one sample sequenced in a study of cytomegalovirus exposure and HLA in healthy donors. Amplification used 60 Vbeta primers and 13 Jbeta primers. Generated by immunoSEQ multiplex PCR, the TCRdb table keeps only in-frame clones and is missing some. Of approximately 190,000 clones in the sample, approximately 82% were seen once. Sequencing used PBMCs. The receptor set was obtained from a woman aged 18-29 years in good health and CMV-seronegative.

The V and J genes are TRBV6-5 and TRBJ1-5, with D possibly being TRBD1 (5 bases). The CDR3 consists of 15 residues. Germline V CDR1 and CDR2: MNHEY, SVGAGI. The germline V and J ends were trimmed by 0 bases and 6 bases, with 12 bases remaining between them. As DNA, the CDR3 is TGTGCCAGCAGTTACTCAGGGCAGGGCGGTCAGCCCCAGCATTTT. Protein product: CASSYSGQGGQPQHF.

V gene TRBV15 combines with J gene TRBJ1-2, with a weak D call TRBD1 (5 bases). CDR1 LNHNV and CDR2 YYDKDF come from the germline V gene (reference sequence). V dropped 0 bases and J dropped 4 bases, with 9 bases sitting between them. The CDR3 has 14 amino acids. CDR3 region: CATSRDGGTYGYTF. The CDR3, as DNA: TGTGCCACCAGCAGAGATGGCGGGACCTATGGCTACACCTTC.

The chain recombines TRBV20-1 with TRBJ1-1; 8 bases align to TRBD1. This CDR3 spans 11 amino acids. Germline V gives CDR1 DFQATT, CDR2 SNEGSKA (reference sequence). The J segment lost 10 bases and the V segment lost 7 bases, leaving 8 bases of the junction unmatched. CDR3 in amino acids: CSVSEDRGAFF. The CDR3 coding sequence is TGCAGTGTCTCGGAAGACAGGGGAGCTTTCTTT.

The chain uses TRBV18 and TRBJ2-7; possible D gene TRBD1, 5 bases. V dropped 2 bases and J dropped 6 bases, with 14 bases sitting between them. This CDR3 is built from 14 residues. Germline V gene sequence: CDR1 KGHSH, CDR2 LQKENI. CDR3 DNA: TGTGCCAGCTCACCATGGGAAGGGGTGGGCGAGCAGTACGTC. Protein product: CASSPWEGVGEQYV.

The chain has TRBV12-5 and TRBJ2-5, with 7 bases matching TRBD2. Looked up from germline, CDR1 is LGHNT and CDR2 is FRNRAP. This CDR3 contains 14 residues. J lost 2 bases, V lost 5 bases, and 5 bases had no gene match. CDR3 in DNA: TGTGCTAGTGGTCCGGACGGGGGGCAAGAGACCCAGTACTTC. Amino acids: CASGPDGGQETQYF.

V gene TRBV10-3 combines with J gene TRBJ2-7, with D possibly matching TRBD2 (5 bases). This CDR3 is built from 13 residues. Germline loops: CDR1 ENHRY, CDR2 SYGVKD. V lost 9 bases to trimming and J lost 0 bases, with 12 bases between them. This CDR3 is CAIGSGGSYEQYV. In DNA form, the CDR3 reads TGTGCCATAGGGAGCGGTGGCTCCTACGAGCAGTACGTC.

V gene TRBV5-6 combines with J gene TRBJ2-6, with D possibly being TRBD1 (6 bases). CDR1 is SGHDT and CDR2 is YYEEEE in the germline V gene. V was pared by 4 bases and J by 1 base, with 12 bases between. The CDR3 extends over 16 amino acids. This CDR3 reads CASSRGGRSGANVLTF. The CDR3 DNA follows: TGTGCCAGCAGCCGAGGGGGTCGGTCTGGGGCCAACGTCCTGACTTTC.

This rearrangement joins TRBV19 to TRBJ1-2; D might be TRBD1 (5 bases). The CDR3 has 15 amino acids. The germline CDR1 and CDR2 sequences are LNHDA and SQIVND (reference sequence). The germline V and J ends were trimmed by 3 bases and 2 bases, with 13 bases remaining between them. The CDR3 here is CASSMGQLLNYGYTF. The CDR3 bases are TGTGCCAGTAGTATGGGGCAGCTTTTAAACTATGGCTACACCTTC.

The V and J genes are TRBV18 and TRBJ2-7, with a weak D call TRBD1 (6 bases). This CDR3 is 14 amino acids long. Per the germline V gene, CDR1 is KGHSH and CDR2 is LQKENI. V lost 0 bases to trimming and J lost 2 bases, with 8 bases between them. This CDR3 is CASSPPRQAYEQYF. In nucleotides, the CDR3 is TGTGCCAGCTCACCACCTAGACAGGCCTACGAGCAGTACTTC.

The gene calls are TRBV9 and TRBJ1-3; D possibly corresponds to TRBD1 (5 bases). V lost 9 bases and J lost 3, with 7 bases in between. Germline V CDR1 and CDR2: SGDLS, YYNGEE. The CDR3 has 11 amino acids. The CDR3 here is CATTDGNTIYF. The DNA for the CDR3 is TGTGCCACGACAGATGGAAACACCATATATTTT. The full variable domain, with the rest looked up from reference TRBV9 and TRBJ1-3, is DSGVTQTPKHLITATGQRVTLRCSPRSGDLSVYWYQQSLDQGLQFLIQYYNGEERAKGNILERFSAQQFPDLHSELNLSSLELGDSALYFCATTDGNTIYFGEGSWLTVV.